This TCR beta chain was found in a study of long-term antiretroviral therapy in people with HIV (dated by TCRdb to between 2021 and 2024). With regard to the full study: The earliest samples were collected roughly a decade before the 2015 WHO recommendation for immediate ART, at a time when ART was usually postponed until CD4 counts fell. This retrospective serial study examined whether starting ART and sustained HIV suppression were associated with changes in the composition and diversity of the TRB repertoire in peripheral blood. A total of about 180 cryopreserved PBMC samples were contributed to the cohort by 30 adults with confirmed HIV infection, with samples collected serially over a mean of approximately six years (range 1-12). Of the 30 or so participants with HIV, about twelve were female. No cross-contamination during QIAcube processing was seen in test extractions of a monoclonal T-cell line run alongside 30 or so polyclonal samples. What the authors observed across the whole study: Expanded TRB clones identified before ART initiation dominated the repertoire at all time points, although this dominance fluctuated and declined in many PLHIV after ART. No data were available on ART adherence, viral resistance or therapy changes, limiting inferences about post-ART repertoire changes. Because pre-ART samples had limited cell numbers, unsorted PBMC were profiled rather than sorted CD4+ and CD8+ T cells. Since PBMC availability was limited, sequencing covered only the TCR beta chain, with no alpha chain pairing. Samples dated from 2004 to 2017, and the ART regimens used may be less effective than current ones. Narrower CDR3 length ranges were observed in HIV repertoires than in controls, and an antigen-experienced repertoire with only a slight naive shift after ART was suggested by the network structure. Starting ART was linked to a significant rise in TRB diversity, yet even after long-term ART the diversity remained significantly lower than in transplant donor controls.

To be included, a participant needed at least one PBMC sample from before ART initiation plus at least two post-ART samples. Treatment was received in the United States of America by all participants with HIV. Before DNA extraction, cryopreserved samples of about 0.95-11 million PBMC were thawed and then washed. At the time of the earliest PBMC sample for each participant with HIV, ages ranged from about 23 to 60 years. PBMC samples from each participant spanned 1-4 timepoints before ART initiation and 2-8 timepoints after ART initiation, with a median of 7 samples. For every participant, serial HIV viral load, CD4+ T-cell count, ART history and demographic data were obtained. Genomic DNA was extracted from unsorted PBMC with a Qiagen kit on a QIAcube, with processing performed in batches of 12 samples. The V and J ends are trimmed by 4 bases and 3 bases, leaving 11 bases between them. Counted from cysteine to phenylalanine, this CDR3 has 15 amino acids. The CDR3 DNA has 45 bases and is translated from base 1. The germline V gene yields SGDLS for CDR1 and YYNGEE for CDR2.

This clone was found once. The specificity of this receptor is unknown. The input lacks base qualities; no much larger clone sits a single base away. The immunoSEQ hsTCRB v3.0 assay was used at survey level resolution for TRB variable region sequencing. The target sequencing depth for TRB was 40,000-50,000 T-cell genomes per sample. TRB libraries were pooled and sequenced on an Illumina MiSeq using a v3 150-cycle kit. The authors' analysis ran thus. Analysis of repertoires was carried out in R inside a reproducible Nextflow workflow spanning QC, data transformation and analysis. LymphoSeq2, an R package for exploring AIRR-Seq data, was used to implement custom analyses. A handful of samples that produced fewer than 5000 total TRB sequences were removed, so approximately 190 HIV repertoires were analyzed. Among the approximately 180 HIV repertoires that were kept, around 59 were collected before ART initiation and about 130 were collected after ART initiation. Repertoires were downsampled to 5000 TRB nucleotide sequences, with summary statistics averaged over 100 downsampling iterations. The analysis kept only TRB sequences whose CDR3 regions were at least seven amino acids long. Diversity was assessed using a clonality score derived from Shannon entropy and using the Gini coefficient. In repertoire networks, the top 5000 CDR3 amino acid sequences were linked whenever an edit distance of one separated two sequences. Antigen specificity groups and MHC restriction were predicted for TRB CDR3 amino acid sequences with GLIPH2. CDR3 amino acid sequences were matched against VDJdb and McPAS-TCR to flag known CMV, EBV, HIV or tissue antigen associations. Pre-ART, post-ART and control groups were compared with Wilcoxon signed-rank tests and Holm-Bonferroni correction. Imported from immuneACCESS, the table was reduced by TCRdb to in-frame sequences with V and J called. These copies leave out some clones; in studies compared against another copy, an unresolved V gene accounts for under half, and the cause of the remainder is not known. The DNA was the basis for D and trimming; V, J and clone size are from that table. The sample yields 34,000 or so clones; around 94% were counted once. Approximately 3.7% of the sample rests with the top ten.

This sequence originates from a woman aged 45-59 years with HIV. Rearrangement joined TRBV9 to TRBJ2-6; TRBD1 is a weak D gene call, 5 bases matching. The sequencing used unsorted PBMCs, collected around 5.5 years after starting antiretroviral therapy. The DNA is as follows: TGTGCCAGCAGCAGTAGGGGTAGTGGGGCCAACGTCCTGACTTTC. It encodes CASSSRGSGANVLTF.